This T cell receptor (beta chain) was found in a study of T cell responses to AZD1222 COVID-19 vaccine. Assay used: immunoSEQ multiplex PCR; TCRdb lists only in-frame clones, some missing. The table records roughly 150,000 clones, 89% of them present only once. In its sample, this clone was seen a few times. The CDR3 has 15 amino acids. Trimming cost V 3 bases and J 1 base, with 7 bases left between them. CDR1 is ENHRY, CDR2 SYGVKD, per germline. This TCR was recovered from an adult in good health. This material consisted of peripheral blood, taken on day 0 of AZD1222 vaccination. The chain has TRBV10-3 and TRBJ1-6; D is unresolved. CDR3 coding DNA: TGTGCCATCAGTGAAGGGAGTTCCTATAATTCACCCCTCCACTTT. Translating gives CAISEGSSYNSPLHF.